This TCR beta chain came from a study of Ad26.COV2.S vaccination and SARS-CoV-2 variants. Study overall: Participants got Ad26.COV2.S intramuscularly, once or twice 56 days apart. The study, taken as a whole, reports: Non-spike TCR breadth did not differ much between vaccine and placebo recipients. While placebo recipients had lower spike-specific TCR breadth, vaccine recipients had more.

The CDR3 extends over 15 amino acids. CDR1 and CDR2 (germline): SNHLY, FYNNEI. V was clipped by 4 bases and J by 0 bases, with 7 bases between them. In regard to this clone: As yet, its antigen is unknown.

The data were produced by immunoSEQ multiplex PCR, yet TCRdb's version contains in-frame clones alone and is incomplete. The data hold 350,000 to 500,000 clones, with about 91% observed a single time. As to treatment: around 19 received Ad26.COV2.S at low or high dose, single or two shots; about 5 received placebo; per-sample allocation not given. Repertoires come from day 63 after the first vaccine or placebo injection. The J gene is TRBJ2-6, the V gene TRBV2, with D possibly matching TRBD2 (5 bases). The sequencing used peripheral blood, collected in a trial of Ad26.COV2.S vaccine versus placebo. The source of this sequence is a person between 18 and 60 years old who received the Ad26.COV2.S COVID-19 vaccine or a placebo. Written as DNA, the CDR3 is TGTGCCAGCAGTGGAGACTACTCTGGGGCCAACGTCCTGACTTTC. Residues: CASSGDYSGANVLTF.